This TCR beta chain was sequenced in a study of blood T cell repertoires in COVID-19. Study context: Samples representing acute and convalescent COVID-19 were sourced from the United States, Italy and Spain. From T cells, B-cell-depleted T cells, or PBMCs came the material, which was cDNA or gDNA.

Original methodology: Estimation of nucleated cell counts relied on the amplification of reference gene primers. Clones were sequenced by immunoSEQ multiplex PCR, and TCRdb holds only the in-frame ones, with some missing. The V and J calls and clone size were taken over from that table, and D and trimming were inferred from the DNA. The sample yields about 200,000 clones, 88% seen once. Per the germline V gene, CDR1 is MDHEN and CDR2 is SYDVKM. Deletions cut 5 bases from V and 0 bases from J, with 16 bases between. The CDR3 extends over 17 amino acids. The V gene is TRBV28, the J gene TRBJ1-4; D unclear. The receptor comes from a man aged 18 to 30 with active or convalescent COVID-19. Sequencing used peripheral blood. The CDR3 spells CASSLFGSFATNEKLFF. The CDR3 nucleotides read TGTGCCAGCAGTCTCTTCGGTAGTTTTGCAACTAATGAAAAACTGTTTTTT. Combining the CDR3 with reference TRBV28 and TRBJ1-4 gives the whole variable domain DVKVTQSSRYLVKRTGEKVFLECVQDMDHENMFWYRQDPGLGLRLIYFSYDVKMKEKGDIPEGYSVSREKKERFSLILESASTNQTSMYLCASSLFGSFATNEKLFFGSGTQLSVL.